Listed below are T cell receptor beta chains from one sample, sequenced in a study of T cell responses to AZD1222 COVID-19 vaccine. Libraries were prepared by immunoSEQ multiplex PCR; TCRdb keeps only in-frame clonotypes and omits some of them. The profile covers some 140,000 clones, with about 91% appearing a single time and around 2.7% taken by the ten largest. The sample in question was peripheral blood, obtained on day 0 of AZD1222 vaccination. These receptors all stem from an adult in good health. Both conserved end residues are trimmed from each CDR3. Clone size appears in some rows only: once, few, many, or a class for an expanded clone.

v_call	j_call	clone_size	cdr3_aa
TRBV7-9	TRBJ1-3	NA	ASSLGAWGNTIY
TRBV28	TRBJ1-5	NA	ASRYRGVNQPQH
TRBV6-5	TRBJ1-6	NA	ASSRRQGYNSPLH
TRBV5-1	TRBJ2-5	once	ASSSIAWQETQY
TRBV2	TRBJ2-3	NA	ASSLSGTTTDTQY
TRBV2	TRBJ2-5	NA	ASSEWETQY
TRBV7-2	TRBJ2-3	NA	ASSLDRWTDTQY
TRBV19	TRBJ1-1	NA	ASSMASSAF
TRBV10-2	TRBJ1-1	NA	ASGLNTEAF
TRBV3-1/TRBV3-2	TRBJ1-1	NA	ASSQVPAGGIEAF
TRBV7-3	TRBJ1-5	NA	ASRGRGSNQPQH
TRBV9	TRBJ2-5	NA	ASSVGRERGETQY
TRBV19	TRBJ2-1	NA	ASSIRSFTPYNEQF
TRBV9	TRBJ2-2	NA	ASSVRQGKAGELF
TRBV11-3	TRBJ2-3	NA	ASSFTPGQGTDTQY
TRBV19	TRBJ1-2	NA	ASTLSQLTTYGYT
TRBV19	TRBJ1-2	once	ASSIPRGRDYGYT
TRBV5-4	TRBJ2-1	NA	ASSPGLAGGYNEQF
TRBV28	TRBJ1-6	NA	ASSSLGHPLH
TRBV12-3/TRBV12-4	TRBJ1-1	NA	ASTLSGITEAF
TRBV2	TRBJ1-3	NA	AHTEHSGNTIY
TRBV6-1	TRBJ1-5	NA	ASSEGGQGRNQPQH
TRBV5-1	TRBJ1-2	NA	ASSLPPGGYT
TRBV2	TRBJ1-6	NA	ASSGDGNSPLH
TRBV28	TRBJ1-2	once	ASSRDPYRYGYT
TRBV6-4	TRBJ2-3	once	ASSAAGGTDTQY
TRBV7-9	TRBJ1-4	NA	ASSYGPAVMGAEKLF
TRBV7-8	TRBJ1-5	NA	ASSPILRPQH
TRBV2	TRBJ1-1	NA	ASSPGLNTEAF
TRBV6-5	TRBJ1-1	NA	ASSYSTPKGEAF
TRBV20-1	TRBJ2-1	once	SARGYNEQF
TRBV10-1	TRBJ2-7	NA	ASSAASGAYEQY
TRBV15	TRBJ1-3	NA	ATSNRISGNTIY
TRBV27	TRBJ2-5	NA	ASSPPGHQETQY
TRBV24-1	TRBJ2-2	NA	ATSEVGGGELF
TRBV9	TRBJ2-1	NA	ASSPSGRYNEQF
TRBV19	TRBJ2-7	NA	ASSRGVGPRGEQY
TRBV11-2	TRBJ1-3	NA	ASSFFTGAGARNTIY
TRBV18	TRBJ1-2	NA	ASSSDTNYGYT
TRBV19	TRBJ1-2	NA	ASSIERYGYT
TRBV9	TRBJ2-1	NA	ASSPGSWSYNEQF
TRBV6-5	TRBJ2-3	NA	ASSYRPGVISDTQY
TRBV20-1	TRBJ2-1	NA	SAEGVGEQF
TRBV2	TRBJ2-7	NA	ASSAPSGGVEQY
TRBV29-1	TRBJ2-1	NA	SVSYRNEQF
TRBV7-3	TRBJ2-3	NA	ASSLTATPSTQY
TRBV28	TRBJ1-6	NA	ASSSTGFPLH
TRBV11-2	TRBJ2-2	NA	ASSSKQGAGELF
TRBV5-1	TRBJ1-1	NA	ASKPTDNTEAF
TRBV5-5	TRBJ2-7	few	ASSGIGQPQY
TRBV7-9	TRBJ1-3	NA	ASRGIGGYGNTIY
TRBV28	TRBJ1-2	NA	AAGPGTVNYGYT
TRBV7-9	TRBJ1-1	NA	ASSLDPAEAF
TRBV25-1	TRBJ1-6	NA	ASTGQGGAPLH
TRBV24-1	TRBJ1-2	NA	ATQARGLPNYGYT
TRBV3-1/TRBV3-2	TRBJ2-7	NA	ASSQGSGENEQY
TRBV28	TRBJ2-3	NA	ASSLPSSIAGGPSDTQY
TRBV4-2	TRBJ1-1	NA	ASSQISNTEAF